This T cell receptor (beta chain) is from a study of blood T cell repertoires in COVID-19 (dated by TCRdb to between 2020 and 2021). Background on the whole study: Samples covering the acute and convalescent phases of COVID-19 were provided by collaborators in the United States, Italy and Spain. Samples came from the ongoing ImmuneRACE study (first 160 participants) plus 1,254 subjects from 6 global collaborators. Where HLA class I and class II types were available, the types were taken from metadata supplied by the sample provider, not from assay-based typing. Nearly every sample came with metadata listing a de-identified subject ID, COVID-19 status, age in years and sex. The prospective study material was composed of cDNA or gDNA derived from T cells, B-cell-depleted T cells, or PBMCs. The repertoires were made available in a free public database intended to serve as a resource for research on the immune response to SARS-CoV-2. The dataset comprised deeply sampled blood TCRbeta repertoires from subjects exposed to, actively infected with, or recovered from COVID-19.

From cysteine to phenylalanine, the CDR3 is 18 amino acids long. Just CDR3 DNA is preserved here, 54 bases in frame from base 1. V has 3 bases trimmed and J has 5 bases trimmed; junction bases matching no gene number 14. The CDR1 and CDR2 encoded by the germline V gene (reference sequence) are LNHDA and SQIVND. Enrolling through a virtual design, the prospective study's participants ranged in age from roughly 18 to 100 years and lived across 24 United States geographic areas. Cohort assignment in the prospective study relied on participant-reported clinical history from a screening survey and a study questionnaire. Exposed participants had been in contact, within 2 weeks of entering the study, with a person who had a PCR-confirmed or clinician-diagnosed case of COVID-19. In the prospective study, whole blood, serum and a nasopharyngeal or oropharyngeal swab were collected from each participant by mobile phlebotomists. Over a 2-month period, participants in the prospective study had the option of providing additional blood draws and questionnaires. Blood samples from the prospective study were shipped frozen or at room temperature prior to DNA extraction.

Notes on this clone: Its binding antigen is unknown. The record has no base qualities; no much larger clone is one base away.

Results and caveats for the whole study, not just this receptor: The amount of clinical and demographic metadata varied by source and participant and was provided uncurated.

TCRbeta CDR3 regions were amplified from genomic DNA using the immunoSEQ Assay, a bias-controlled multiplex PCR. Turning to the authors' computational methods: Nucleated cell counts per sample were estimated from amplification of reference gene primers within the assay. Sequence reads were collapsed and filtered to measure the absolute abundance of every unique TCRbeta CDR3 rearrangement. For each sample, productive Simpson clonality was calculated as the square root of Simpson's diversity index over productive rearrangements. The source is immuneACCESS, and TCRdb retained only in-frame sequences with V and J called. Part of the clones is not carried over; for the studies checked, unresolved V genes explain less than half of this, and the remainder is unexplained. Clonal size and the V and J genes are those of that table, whereas D and trimming came from the DNA. This sample is represented by 350,000 or so clones; approximately 91% of them were singletons. Just over 1% of the sample is in the top ten clones.

The sample consisted of PBMCs or T cells enriched from blood (not recorded which). This sequence uses TRBV19 and TRBJ1-5, and 9 junctional nucleotides match TRBD1. The receptor comes from a woman aged 30 to 39 who had been exposed to COVID-19. The nucleotides are TGTGCCAGTAGTATTTTGTGGTCGGGACAGGGCTGGGATCAGCCCCAGCATTTT. This sequence encodes CASSILWSGQGWDQPQHF.